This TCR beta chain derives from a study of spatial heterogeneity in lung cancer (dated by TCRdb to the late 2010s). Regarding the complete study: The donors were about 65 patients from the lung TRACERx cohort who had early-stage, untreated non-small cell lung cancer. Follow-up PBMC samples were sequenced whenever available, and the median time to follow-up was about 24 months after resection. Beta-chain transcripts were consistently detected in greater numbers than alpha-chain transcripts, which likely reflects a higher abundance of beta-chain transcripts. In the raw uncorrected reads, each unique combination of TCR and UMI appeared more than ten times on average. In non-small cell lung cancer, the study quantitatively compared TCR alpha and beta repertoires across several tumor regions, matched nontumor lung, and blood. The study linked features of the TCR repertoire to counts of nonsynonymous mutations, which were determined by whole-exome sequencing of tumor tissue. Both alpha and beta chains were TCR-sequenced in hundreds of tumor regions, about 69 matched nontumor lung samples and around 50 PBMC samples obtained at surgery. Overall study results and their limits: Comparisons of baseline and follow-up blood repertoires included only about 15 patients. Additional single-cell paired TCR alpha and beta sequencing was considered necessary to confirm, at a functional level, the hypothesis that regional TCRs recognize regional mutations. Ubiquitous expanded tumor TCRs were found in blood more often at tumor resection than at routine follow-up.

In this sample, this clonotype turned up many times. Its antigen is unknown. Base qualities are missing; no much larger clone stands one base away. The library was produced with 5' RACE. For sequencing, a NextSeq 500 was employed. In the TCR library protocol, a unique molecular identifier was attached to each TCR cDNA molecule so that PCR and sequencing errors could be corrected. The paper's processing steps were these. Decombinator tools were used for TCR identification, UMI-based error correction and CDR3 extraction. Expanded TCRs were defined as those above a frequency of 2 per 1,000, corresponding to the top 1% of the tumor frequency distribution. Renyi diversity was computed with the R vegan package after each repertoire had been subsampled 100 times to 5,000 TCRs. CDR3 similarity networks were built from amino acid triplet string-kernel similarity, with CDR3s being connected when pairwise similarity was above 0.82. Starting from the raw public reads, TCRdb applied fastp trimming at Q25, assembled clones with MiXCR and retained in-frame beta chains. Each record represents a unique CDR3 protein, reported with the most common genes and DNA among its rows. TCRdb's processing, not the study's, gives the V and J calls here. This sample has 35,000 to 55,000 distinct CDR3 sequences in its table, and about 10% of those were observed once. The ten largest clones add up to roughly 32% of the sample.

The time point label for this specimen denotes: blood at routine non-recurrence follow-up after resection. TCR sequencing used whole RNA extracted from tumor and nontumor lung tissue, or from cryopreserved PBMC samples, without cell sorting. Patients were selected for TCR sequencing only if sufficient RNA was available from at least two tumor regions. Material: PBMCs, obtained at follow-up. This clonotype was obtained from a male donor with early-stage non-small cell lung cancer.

The CDR3 protein sequence reads: CASSLSGLAEETQYF. The bases read TGTGCCAGCAGCTTGTCGGGACTAGCGGAAGAGACCCAGTACTTC. The V gene is TRBV11-1 and the J gene is TRBJ2-5; TRBD2 fits 11 bases in the junction. From its cysteine to its phenylalanine, the CDR3 spans 15 amino acids. Only the CDR3 portion is preserved as DNA: 45 bases, with reading frame beginning at the first base. At the junction V is shortened by 3 bases and J by 3 bases; bases outside the gene matches: 3. Based on the germline V gene (reference sequence), the CDR1 and CDR2 sequences are SGHAT and FQDESV.